The clone carrying this TCR beta chain was seen ten or more times. What it binds is unknown. The record originates from a study of CD8 T cells in ankylosing spondylitis. Whole-study findings and limits: A motif of eight highly homologous TCR beta variants was seen as apparently characteristic of ankylosing spondylitis blood. There was reportedly significant enrichment of clones that were disease-linked in matched ankylosing spondylitis synovial fluid.

Germline V lookup: CDR1 SGDLS, CDR2 YYNGEE. This CDR3 contains 12 residues. V was trimmed by 8 bases and J by 4 bases, leaving 10 bases between them. TCRdb used MiXCR to reprocess the 5' RACE reads, holding one entry per CDR3 protein. The data show about 220,000 distinct CDR3 sequences, with more than 25% seen just once and more than 6.5% held by the top ten. The receptor comes from a male donor with ankylosing spondylitis or in good health (not recorded which). This chain uses TRBV9 with TRBJ2-1; either TRBD1 or TRBD2 may supply D (5 bases each). The sequencing input was blood, either unsorted or a sorted T cell fraction (not recorded which). CDR3 amino acids: CASGTRYNEQFF. The CDR3 DNA reads TGTGCCAGTGGGACCAGGTACAATGAGCAGTTCTTC.